This T cell receptor (beta chain) was recovered during a study of blood T cell repertoires in COVID-19. V was pared by 1 base and J by 9 bases, with 13 bases of the junction left unmatched. This CDR3 is 16 amino acids long. Germline assignment: CDR1 GTSNPN and CDR2 SVGIG (reference sequence). Produced via immunoSEQ multiplex PCR; TCRdb's table is partial and in-frame only. The data hold about 150,000 clones, with about 83% observed a single time. The sequence derives from a woman of 80 years or more with COVID-19, enrolled during active disease. The sample consisted of peripheral blood. The V and J genes are TRBV30 and TRBJ2-3; 10 bases are a match to TRBD2. In DNA, the CDR3 is TGTGCCTGGAGTGCCGGCAGCCTAGCGGGAGTGAGAACGCAGTATTTT. Protein sequence: CAWSAGSLAGVRTQYF.